Listed here are 32 T cell receptor beta chains from one sample, sequenced in a study of T cells in Graves' hyperthyroidism and ophthalmopathy. RNA transcripts provided the source from which TCR beta CDR3 regions were amplified. The TCR CDR3 first-round RT-PCR relied on the HTBI primer set. TCRdb recomputed calls from the multiplex PCR reads with MiXCR, one row per CDR3 protein. The sample consists of approximately 400,000 distinct CDR3 sequences, approximately 14% of them appearing once. Sequencing was performed on blood. These receptors were taken from a woman in her sixties or seventies with Graves' hyperthyroidism.

This clonotype turned up a few times. V usage is TRBV30 and J usage is TRBJ2-4, with a possible D match to TRBD1 (7 bases). V lost 2 bases to trimming and J lost 6 bases, with 17 bases between them. Germline-derived CDR1 and CDR2 are GTSNPN and SVGIG (reference sequence). This CDR3 has 15 residues. In DNA form, the CDR3 reads TGTGCCTGGAGTCCACAGGGGATGGGAGGAAACATTCAGTACTTC. The encoded protein is CAWSPQGMGGNIQYF.

This clonotype came up many times. This chain connects TRBV3-1 to TRBJ2-1; maybe TRBD2 (7 bases). V was clipped by 1 base and J by 9 bases, with 19 bases between them. Per the germline V gene, CDR1 is LGHDT and CDR2 is YNNKEL (reference sequence). CDR3 length equals 16 residues. The CDR3 nucleotides read TGTGCCAGCAGCCAAGCCTGGAGAGGAGGGGGGGGTGAGCAGTTCTTC. Residues: CASSQAWRGGGGEQFF.

This clonotype was counted many times. V gene TRBV4-1 combines with J gene TRBJ2-5, with 9 positions matching TRBD2. Trimming cost V 1 base and J 5 bases; bases outside gene matches: 11. This CDR3 region has 17 residues. Germline V gene data show CDR1 as MGHRA and CDR2 as YSYEKL. The CDR3 region is CASSQGLSGSSLETQYF. DNA of the CDR3: TGCGCCAGCAGCCAAGGACTTAGCGGGAGTTCCCTCGAGACCCAGTACTTC.

The V and J genes are TRBV25-1 and TRBJ2-3, with D perhaps TRBD2 (6 bases). V was clipped by 8 bases and J by 4 bases, with 16 bases between them. Germline V CDR1 and CDR2: MGHDK, SYGVNS. The CDR3 is 14 amino acids. Here the CDR3 DNA reads TGTGCCAGCTCGACTAGTCTGGGTCCAGATACGCAGTATTTT. Translating it yields CASSTSLGPDTQYF.

This clonotype was seen at least ten times. The chain combines TRBV11-3 with TRBJ2-3; D tentatively reads TRBD1 or TRBD2 (5 bases each). The CDR3 length is 17 residues. V shed 3 bases and J shed 2 bases, with 18 bases lying between them. CDR1 and CDR2 from the germline V gene are SGHNT and YENEEA. CDR3 sequence reads: CASSFNAGGHLTDTQYF. In nucleotides, the CDR3 is TGTGCCAGCAGCTTTAATGCAGGAGGACACCTCACAGATACGCAGTATTTT.

The V call is TRBV5-5, the J call TRBJ2-7, with 7 nucleotides matching TRBD1. Germline CDR1 SGHKS, CDR2 YYEKEE (reference sequence). V shed 4 bases and J 2 bases; nucleotides not matched to a gene: 9. The CDR3 is made up of 15 amino acids. This CDR3 is CASSPGTDLTYEQYF. The CDR3 coding sequence is TGTGCCAGCAGCCCGGGGACAGACCTAACCTACGAGCAGTACTTC. Using reference TRBV5-5 and TRBJ2-7 for the parts outside the CDR3, the full variable domain is DAGVTQSPTHLIKTRGQQVTLRCSPISGHKSVSWYQQVLGQGPQFIFQYYEKEERGRGNFPDRFSARQFPNYSSELNVNALLLGDSALYLCASSPGTDLTYEQYFGPGTRLTVT.

This clonotype was seen many times. V usage is TRBV19 and J usage is TRBJ1-1, with 8 bases matching TRBD1. The germline gives CDR1 LNHDA, CDR2 SQIVND (reference sequence). Trimming took 5 bases from V and 1 from J; bases not matched to a gene: 6. The CDR3 is 15 residues long. DNA of the CDR3: TGTGCCAGTAGTCCAGAGGGACAGGCGAACACTGAAGCTTTCTTT. Residues: CASSPEGQANTEAFF. The variable domain in full, completed from reference TRBV19 and TRBJ1-1, reads DGGITQSPKYLFRKEGQNVTLSCEQNLNHDAMYWYRQDPGQGLRLIYYSQIVNDFQKGDIAEGYSVSREKKESFPLTVTSAQKNPTAFYLCASSPEGQANTEAFFGQGTRLTVV.

This clonotype was seen at least ten times. The chain links TRBV29-1 to TRBJ2-1; no clear D gene. V gave up 3 bases and J gave up 5 bases, with 20 bases separating them. Germline CDR1 reads SQVTM; CDR2 reads ANQGSEA. This CDR3 spans 16 amino acids. CDR3 amino acids: CSVEYAPRSIDNEQFF. The CDR3 nucleotides are TGCAGCGTTGAGTATGCGCCGCGAAGTATAGACAATGAGCAGTTCTTC.

This clonotype was counted a few times. V usage is TRBV11-3 and J usage is TRBJ1-6, with D possibly TRBD1 on 6 matching bases. This CDR3 has 15 amino acids. The germline CDR1 and CDR2 sequences are SGHNT and YENEEA. V was trimmed by 5 bases and J by 8 bases, leaving 16 bases between them. DNA for the CDR3: TGTGCCAGCAGCCCGGCCCAACAGGGCGATTCACCCCTCCACTTT. Translation: CASSPAQQGDSPLHF. Drawing the rest from reference TRBV11-3 and TRBJ1-6, the complete variable domain is EAGVVQSPRYKIIEKKQPVAFWCNPISGHNTLYWYLQNLGQGPELLIRYENEEAVDDSQLPKDRFSAERLKGVDSTLKIQPAELGDSAVYLCASSPAQQGDSPLHFGNGTRLTVT.

This clonotype has ten or more counts. This chain connects TRBV29-1 to TRBJ2-4; D tentatively fits TRBD1 or TRBD2 (6 bases each). The CDR3 sequence is 15 residues long. Trimming removed 1 base from V and 6 bases from J, with 16 bases in between. Germline V gives CDR1 SQVTM, CDR2 ANQGSEA. CDR3 coding DNA: TGCAGCGTTGAAGCGGGGGCCCAGACCGGAAACATTCAGTACTTC. Translating it yields CSVEAGAQTGNIQYF. Full variable domain (missing parts from reference TRBV29-1 and TRBJ2-4): SAVISQKPSRDICQRGTSLTIQCQVDSQVTMMFWYRQQPGQSLTLIATANQGSEATYESGFVIDKFPISRPNLTFSTLTVSNMSPEDSSIYLCSVEAGAQTGNIQYFGAGTRLSVL.

There are many counts of this clonotype. The chain recombines TRBV6-2 or TRBV6-3 with TRBJ2-7; TRBD1 aligns across 9 bases. The V and J ends lost 4 bases and 5 bases, in that order; junction bases with no gene match: 9. This CDR3 spans 15 amino acids. CDR1 MNHEY and CDR2 SVGEGT come from the germline V gene. The DNA of the CDR3 is TGTGCCAGCAGTTTACAGGGGGCCGGATTGAACGAGCAGTACTTC. Protein: CASSLQGAGLNEQYF.

This clonotype was counted many times. V and J are TRBV20-1 and TRBJ2-3; 10 nucleotides line up with TRBD2. The germline CDR1 and CDR2 sequences are DFQATT and SNEGSKA (reference sequence). The J segment lost 1 base and the V segment lost 6 bases, leaving 10 bases of the junction unmatched. This CDR3 spans 16 amino acids. CDR3 DNA: TGCAGTGCGGTACTAGCGGGAAGTGGAGGCACAGATACGCAGTATTTT. It codes for CSAVLAGSGGTDTQYF.

The genes are TRBV3-1 and TRBJ1-2; D call uncertain. There are 13 residues in the CDR3. V dropped 2 bases and J dropped 10 bases, with 14 bases sitting between them. Germline CDR1 LGHDT, CDR2 YNNKEL (reference sequence). The CDR3 DNA is TGTGCCAGCAGCCAACGTCCAGCGGCAGTCTACACCTTC. It yields the protein CASSQRPAAVYTF.

V and J are TRBV5-4 and TRBJ1-1; TRBD1 aligns across 7 bases. With 4 bases clipped from V and 1 base from J, the junction kept 7 bases outside the gene matches. This CDR3 is 15 amino acids long. Germline V lookup: CDR1 SGHNT, CDR2 YYREEE (reference sequence). CDR3 nucleotides: TGTGCCAGCAGCACCAGACAGGGACGGAACACTGAAGCTTTCTTT. Translation: CASSTRQGRNTEAFF.

This clonotype was detected only a few times. The chain employs TRBV11-3 and TRBJ2-7, with D perhaps matching TRBD2 (6 bases). Germline V gives CDR1 SGHNT, CDR2 YENEEA. The CDR3 is 16 amino acids. V was cut by 5 bases and J by 4 bases, with 21 bases left in between. The CDR3 DNA reads as TGTGCCAGCAGCCAAGATAGGGGTACCGGACTATACGAGCAGTACTTC. Translating it yields CASSQDRGTGLYEQYF.

The CDR3 DNA follows: TGCAGTGCCGAGCATACTAGCACAGATACGCAGTATTTT. Translation gives CSAEHTSTDTQYF. The chain joins TRBV20-1 to TRBJ2-3, with D unresolved. The CDR3 spans 13 residues. Germline V CDR1 and CDR2: DFQATT, SNEGSKA (reference sequence). V was clipped by 6 bases and J by 0 bases, with 10 bases between them.

The table lists this clonotype with many counts. The gene calls are TRBV4-1 and TRBJ2-3; 8 positions agree with TRBD1. The CDR3 contains 16 residues. CDR1 and CDR2 from the germline V gene are MGHRA and YSYEKL. V trimming: 4 bases; J trimming: 1 base; junction bases outside the gene matches: 7. The CDR3, as DNA: TGCGCCAGCAGCCCGCAAGAGACAGGGGGCACAGATACGCAGTATTTT. Translating gives CASSPQETGGTDTQYF.

This rearrangement joins TRBV24-1 to TRBJ2-5; a possible D gene is TRBD2 (6 bases). V was pared by 6 bases and J by 3 bases, with 16 bases between. Germline CDR1 KGHDR, CDR2 SFDVKD. This CDR3 region has 15 residues. This CDR3 reads CATSRPGRGEETQYF. CDR3 nucleotides: TGTGCCACCAGTCGCCCCGGGAGAGGAGAAGAGACCCAGTACTTC.

This clonotype was found many times. CDR3 nucleotide sequence: TGTGCCAGCAGAACGACGGTCTATGGCTACACCTTC. This encodes CASRTTVYGYTF. This sequence joins TRBV6-1 and TRBJ1-2; no reliable D call. This CDR3 region has 12 residues. Germline-derived CDR1 and CDR2 are MNHNS and SASEGT. Trimming took 6 bases from V and 4 from J, leaving 9 bases between them.

This clonotype was observed at least ten times. V usage is TRBV28 and J usage is TRBJ2-2; TRBD2 matches 10 bases. This CDR3 has 16 amino acids. CDR1 MDHEN and CDR2 SYDVKM come from the germline V gene. The J segment lost 4 bases and the V segment lost 0 bases, leaving 2 bases of the junction unmatched. CDR3 sequence reads: CASSLWASGSTGELFF. The CDR3 DNA follows: TGTGCCAGCAGTTTATGGGCTAGCGGGAGCACCGGGGAGCTGTTTTTT. Full variable domain (rest looked up from reference TRBV28 and TRBJ2-2): DVKVTQSSRYLVKRTGEKVFLECVQDMDHENMFWYRQDPGLGLRLIYFSYDVKMKEKGDIPEGYSVSREKKERFSLILESASTNQTSMYLCASSLWASGSTGELFFGEGSRLTVL.

The genes are TRBV15 and TRBJ2-1; D is undetermined. V gave up 1 base and J gave up 3 bases, with 10 bases separating them. Per the germline V gene, CDR1 is LNHNV and CDR2 is YYDKDF (reference sequence). This CDR3 comprises 15 residues. The CDR3: CATSRVFLNYNEQFF. The CDR3 nucleotides read TGTGCCACCAGCAGAGTTTTCCTGAACTACAATGAGCAGTTCTTC.

This clonotype showed up just a few times. This rearrangement joins TRBV6-1 to TRBJ1-1; 12 bases match TRBD1. Germline CDR1 MNHNS, CDR2 SASEGT. Trimming at V came to 8 bases and at J to 5 bases, leaving 12 bases not matched to a gene. This CDR3 is 16 amino acids long. CDR3 in DNA: TGTGCCAGCGCCCCCGGGGGACAGGGGGCGCGAACTGAAGCTTTCTTT. The encoded protein is CASAPGGQGARTEAFF.

This clonotype was counted ten times or more. This chain connects TRBV3-1 to TRBJ1-1; D may be TRBD1 (5 bases). Germline V gives CDR1 LGHDT, CDR2 YNNKEL (reference sequence). V was shortened by 2 bases and J by 1 base, with 8 bases between the two germline ends. The CDR3 covers 14 residues. This CDR3 is CASSQLTGNTEAFF. The CDR3 DNA sequence: TGTGCCAGCAGCCAATTAACAGGGAACACTGAAGCTTTCTTT.

This clonotype was seen a handful of times. This chain links TRBV5-1 with TRBJ2-3; 11 bases are a match to TRBD2. The CDR3 is 16 residues long. Trimming at V came to 4 bases and at J to 5 bases, leaving 9 bases not matched to a gene. Per germline, CDR1 SGHRS and CDR2 YFSETQ. CDR3 residues: CASSPHGLAGGDTQYF. Written as DNA, the CDR3 is TGCGCCAGCAGCCCCCATGGACTAGCGGGTGGAGATACGCAGTATTTT.

This clonotype was seen only a few times. CDR3 loop: CASSLWTGKDNEQFF. The CDR3 DNA reads as TGTGCCAGCAGTTTGTGGACAGGGAAAGACAATGAGCAGTTCTTC. The V and J genes are TRBV28 and TRBJ2-1; 8 bases match TRBD1. Unmatched junction bases numbered 6, after V lost 3 bases and J lost 5 bases. Germline V gives CDR1 MDHEN, CDR2 SYDVKM. The length of the CDR3 is 15 residues.

The chain has TRBV25-1 and TRBJ2-3, with D possibly matching TRBD1 (7 bases). Germline V gene lookup returns CDR1 MGHDK and CDR2 SYGVNS. There are 15 residues in the CDR3. The germline V and J ends were trimmed by 4 bases and 4 bases, with 15 bases remaining between them. The CDR3 nucleotides read TGTGCCAGCAGTGGTCGGCAGGGGGGCGCAGATACGCAGTATTTT. It is translated as CASSGRQGGADTQYF.

Comment on this clonotype: Given a much more abundant clone one base away, this may be a read error. The rearrangement uses TRBV2 and TRBJ2-7; TRBD1 agrees at 8 bases. The CDR3 contains 15 residues. Germline loops: CDR1 SNHLY, CDR2 FYNNEI. The CDR3 spells CASLMRQGFSHEQYF. CDR3 DNA: TGTGCCAGCCTCATGAGACAGGGGTTCTCCCACGAGCAGTACTTC.

This clonotype was seen a handful of times. The gene calls are TRBV9 and TRBJ1-2; D is possibly TRBD1 (5 bases). Germline CDR1 reads SGDLS; CDR2 reads YYNGEE. CDR3 size: 13 residues. V was clipped by 2 bases and J by 7 bases, with 12 bases between them. CDR3 loop: CASSVQGSGGYTF. CDR3 sequence (DNA): TGTGCCAGCAGCGTGCAGGGTTCTGGTGGCTACACCTTC.

This clonotype was observed at least ten times. This chain joins TRBV20-1 and TRBJ1-5, with D possibly matching TRBD1 (5 bases). CDR3 length: 15 amino acids. Germline CDR1 is DFQATT and CDR2 is SNEGSKA (reference sequence). The V end lost 3 bases, the J end lost 1 base, and 13 bases lay between the germline ends. This chain's CDR3 is CSASSGFGSNQPQHF. As DNA, the CDR3 is TGCAGTGCTAGTTCAGGGTTCGGGAGCAATCAGCCCCAGCATTTT.

This clonotype was found many times. The V gene is TRBV11-2, the J gene TRBJ2-7; TRBD2 matches at 7 bases. J was trimmed by 4 bases and V by 5 bases; bases with no gene match: 8. The CDR3 loop spans 14 amino acids. Per germline, CDR1 SGHAT and CDR2 FQNNGV. The CDR3 protein is CASSQLAGRYEQYF. The CDR3 region has the DNA TGTGCCAGCAGCCAACTCGCCGGGAGGTACGAGCAGTACTTC.

This clonotype was counted many times. The V call is TRBV29-1, the J call TRBJ2-7; no reliable D call. CDR3 length: 12 residues. Germline CDR1 and CDR2: SQVTM and ANQGSEA. V lost 3 bases and J 2 bases, leaving 8 bases between the germline ends. The CDR3 loop is CSVDAGTYEQYF. The CDR3, as DNA: TGCAGCGTTGACGCCGGTACCTACGAGCAGTACTTC.

Many counts were recorded for this clonotype. The V and J genes are TRBV12-3 or TRBV12-4 and TRBJ2-3; weak D call: TRBD2 (6 bases). Trimming removed 7 bases at V and 0 bases at J, with 14 bases between. The CDR3 runs to 15 residues. CDR3 sequence: CASTTTGGSTDTQYF. CDR3 bases: TGTGCCAGCACTACTACAGGAGGGAGCACAGATACGCAGTATTTT.